This record covers a single T cell receptor (beta chain). The sample belongs to a study of blood T cell repertoires in COVID-19. The length of the CDR3 is 11 residues. Trimming pared 8 bases from V and 6 bases from J, leaving 7 bases between. The germline CDR1 and CDR2 sequences are SNHLY and FYNNEI. Profiled with immunoSEQ multiplex PCR; TCRdb holds only in-frame clones, not every one. The data contain over 250,000 clones, 65% to 90% of them singletons. The V gene is TRBV2, the J gene TRBJ2-2; D not resolved. The source is a middle-aged man with active or convalescent COVID-19. Material for sequencing was peripheral blood. The CDR3 sequence is CASQRSGELFF. The DNA for the CDR3 is TGTGCCAGCCAACGGTCCGGGGAGCTGTTTTTT. Looking up the rest from reference TRBV2 and TRBJ2-2 gives the full variable domain: EPEVTQTPSHQVTQMGQEVILRCVPISNHLYFYWYRQILGQKVEFLVSFYNNEISEKSEIFDDQFSVERPDGSNFTLKIRSTKLEDSAMYFCASQRSGELFFGEGSRLTVL.